This T cell receptor beta chain was found in a study of CD8 T cells in Susac syndrome. Study-wide points: In its TCR sequencing and HLA analysis, the study acknowledged that the number of individuals was relatively small.

Trimming removed 0 bases at V and 5 bases at J, with 11 bases between. This CDR3 region has 15 residues. The germline V gene encodes CDR1 ENHRY and CDR2 SYGVKD. Sequencing targeted TCR beta in T cells from blood (CD8+ and CD4+). Both CD4+ and CD8+ T cells were negatively isolated, and TEMRA cells underwent FACS enrichment. RNA was extracted with the RNeasy kit, and a quantity of roughly 0.5 to 1 ug was reverse transcribed using random hexamers. The method of amplification for TCR beta CDR3 was immunoSEQ multiplex PCR, covering 54 Vbeta and 13 Jbeta. TCRdb reprocessed the immunoSEQ multiplex PCR reads with MiXCR, giving one entry per CDR3 protein. The sample records some 300,000 distinct CDR3 sequences, 70% to 90% being singletons. This clonotype has only one observation. Its target is unknown.

This sequence was found in a human donor with multiple sclerosis. The chain joins TRBV10-3 to TRBJ2-1; D tentatively fits TRBD1 or TRBD2 (5 bases each). The sample taken for sequencing was CD8+ T cells from PBMCs. The CDR3 DNA reads TGTGCCATCAGTGAGTCGAGGGGCTGGAACAATGAGCAGTTCTTC. Translated, it gives CAISESRGWNNEQFF.